This entry lists 12 T cell receptor beta chains sequenced from one sample in a study of blood T cell repertoires in COVID-19. Profiled with immunoSEQ multiplex PCR; TCRdb holds only in-frame clones, not every one. The table has about 150,000 clones, roughly 89% seen once. The sequenced sample consisted of PBMCs or T cells enriched from blood (not recorded which). The receptors here all came from a man between 45 and 60 years old who had recovered from COVID-19.

This chain uses TRBV7-8 with TRBJ2-5; 9 bases match TRBD1. This CDR3 contains 15 residues. The junction had 5 bases not matched to a gene; V was cut back by 2 bases and J by 4 bases. Germline V gives CDR1 SGHVS, CDR2 FQNEAQ. The CDR3 reads CASSLIDRGRETQYF. CDR3 bases: TGTGCCAGCAGCTTAATAGACAGGGGGAGAGAGACCCAGTACTTC. The complete variable domain, with remaining parts taken from reference TRBV7-8 and TRBJ2-5, reads GAGVSQSPRYKVAKRGQDVALRCDPISGHVSLFWYQQALGQGPEFLTYFQNEAQLDKSGLPSDRFFAERPEGSVSTLKIQRTQQEDSAVYLCASSLIDRGRETQYFGPGTRLLVL.

CDR3 DNA sequence: TGTGCCAGCAGCGCCTCAGGGCAGCCTGAAAAACTGTTTTTT. It encodes CASSASGQPEKLFF. The rearrangement uses TRBV5-5 and TRBJ1-4, with D perhaps TRBD1 (5 bases). The CDR3 is 14 amino acids. V lost 4 bases to trimming and J lost 7 bases, with 14 bases between them. Per germline, CDR1 SGHKS and CDR2 YYEKEE (reference sequence).

This sequence joins TRBV7-2 and TRBJ2-2; a weak D match, TRBD1 (6 bases). Germline values: CDR1 SGHTA, CDR2 FQGNSA. CDR3 length: 16 residues. The V gene lost 1 base and the J gene lost 1 base, with 10 bases spanning the gap. In nucleotides, the CDR3 is TGTGCCAGCAGCTTAGTAGGGACAAGGAACACCGGGGAGCTGTTTTTT. Its protein product is CASSLVGTRNTGELFF.

The chain has TRBV28 and TRBJ1-3, with TRBD1 matching 7 bases. V lost 6 bases to trimming and J lost 2 bases; unmatched junction nucleotides: 4. Germline CDR1 and CDR2: MDHEN and SYDVKM. The CDR3 spans 14 residues. The CDR3 coding sequence is TGTGCCAGCAGGGTAGGGACAGCTGGAAACACCATATATTTT. This codes for CASRVGTAGNTIYF.

J is TRBJ1-6 and V is TRBV7-9; 8 bases match TRBD1. CDR3 size: 17 residues. V trimming: 4 bases; J trimming: 9 bases; junction bases outside the gene matches: 14. Germline values: CDR1 SEHNR, CDR2 FQNEAQ (reference sequence). CDR3 sequence: CASSSGLQGAIGSPLHF. In DNA, the CDR3 is TGTGCCAGCAGCTCAGGACTCCAGGGGGCGATTGGTTCACCCCTCCACTTT.

The chain has TRBV7-6 and TRBJ2-7; 12 bases align to TRBD2. This CDR3 is 15 amino acids long. V was pared by 4 bases and J by 6 bases, with 7 bases of the junction left unmatched. CDR1 is SGHVS, CDR2 FNYEAQ, per germline. CDR3 DNA sequence: TGTGCCAGCAGCTCCCCGGGACTAGCGGGTGGCGAGCAGTACTTC. This gives the protein CASSSPGLAGGEQYF. Full variable domain (outside the CDR3, taken from reference TRBV7-6 and TRBJ2-7): GAGVSQSPRYKVTKRGQDVALRCDPISGHVSLYWYRQALGQGPEFLTYFNYEAQQDKSGLPNDRFSAERPEGSISTLTIQRTEQRDSAMYRCASSSPGLAGGEQYFGPGTRLTVT.

The chain is built from TRBV9 and TRBJ1-1, with D hard to call. The V end lost 4 bases, the J end lost 0 bases, and 7 bases lay between the germline ends. CDR3 length: 13 amino acids. The germline V gene has CDR1 SGDLS and CDR2 YYNGEE. CDR3 nucleotides: TGTGCCAGCAGCCCAGGTTTGAACACTGAAGCTTTCTTT. The encoded protein is CASSPGLNTEAFF.

The chain is built from TRBV4-1 and TRBJ2-2, with D perhaps TRBD1 (5 bases). V was clipped by 0 bases and J by 1 base, with 15 bases between them. Germline CDR1 and CDR2: MGHRA and YSYEKL. This CDR3 spans 18 amino acids. The CDR3 nucleotides read TGCGCCAGCAGCCAAGAGGGTCTGGGGCGGCTGAACACCGGGGAGCTGTTTTTT. Translation: CASSQEGLGRLNTGELFF.

The J gene is TRBJ1-4, the V gene TRBV28, with unresolved D. Deletions cut 5 bases from V and 7 bases from J, with 20 bases between. Germline V CDR1 and CDR2: MDHEN, SYDVKM. This CDR3 is 16 amino acids long. CDR3 residues: CASSTPGSGSSEKLFF. The CDR3 nucleotides are TGTGCCAGCAGTACACCCGGAAGCGGGAGTAGTGAAAAACTGTTTTTT.

The CDR3 is CASSVSSNYGYTF. The CDR3 DNA follows: TGTGCCAGCAGTGTTTCATCTAACTATGGCTACACCTTC. The chain recombines TRBV6-2 or TRBV6-3 with TRBJ1-2; D is ambiguous. Germline V gene data show CDR1 as MNHEY and CDR2 as SVGEGT. Trimming pared 5 bases from V and 0 bases from J, leaving 7 bases between. The CDR3 contains 13 residues.

This CDR3 is CATSDSYQSIGELFF. The CDR3 DNA sequence: TGTGCCACCAGTGATTCCTACCAAAGTATCGGGGAGCTGTTTTTT. This rearrangement joins TRBV24-1 to TRBJ2-2; the D is unclear. V lost 2 bases and J lost 7, with 13 bases in between. CDR1 and CDR2 (germline): KGHDR, SFDVKD. CDR3 size: 15 residues.

The chain has TRBV6-2 or TRBV6-3 and TRBJ1-5, with a weak D call TRBD1 (6 bases). Trimming removed 5 bases from V and 2 bases from J, with 13 bases in between. Germline lookup yields CDR1 MNHEY and CDR2 SVGEGT. CDR3 size: 15 residues. CDR3: CASSLRGTGNQPQHF. The CDR3 DNA reads as TGTGCCAGCAGTCTCAGGGGTACCGGCAATCAGCCCCAGCATTTT.